This is a list of T cell receptor beta chains from one sample in a study of T cell responses to AZD1222 COVID-19 vaccine. Assay used: immunoSEQ multiplex PCR; TCRdb lists only in-frame clones, some missing. In the table there are 110,000 to 150,000 clones, about nine tenths of which are singletons. The sequenced sample was peripheral blood, obtained 28 days after the second AZD1222 dose. All receptors derive from an adult who received the AZD1222 COVID-19 vaccine. The CDR3 runs from the conserved cysteine through the conserved F or W. Fields, in order: CDR3 DNA, CDR3 protein, D gene, clone size, V gene, J gene. The D gene is left open where the match is weak. A clone size is listed for some rows: how often the clone was seen (once, few, many), or a class if it is expanded.

DNA: TGTGCCAGCAGCAAAACCGGTTGGACAGGGGGACCCTCCGTCGTCTTTGGCTACACCTTC
CDR3: CASSKTGWTGGPSVVFGYTF
D: NA
size: NA
V: TRBV21-1
J: TRBJ1-2

DNA: TGTGCCAGCAGCGCAGGGGACAGAGACACAGATACGCAGTATTTT
CDR3: CASSAGDRDTDTQYF
D: TRBD1
size: NA
V: TRBV6-4
J: TRBJ2-3

DNA: TGTGCCAGCAGCTTAGGAGGGGTTGGCTACACCTTC
CDR3: CASSLGGVGYTF
D: NA
size: once
V: TRBV11-2
J: TRBJ1-2

DNA: TGTGCCAGCAGTGAGGTCCCCTCGTCTAAAAAAATCACAGATACGCAGTATTTT
CDR3: CASSEVPSSKKITDTQYF
D: NA
size: NA
V: TRBV6-1
J: TRBJ2-3

DNA: TGTGCCAGCAGCCGGAACACTGAAGCTTTCTTT
CDR3: CASSRNTEAFF
D: NA
size: NA
V: TRBV6-5
J: TRBJ1-1

DNA: TGTGCCAGCAGCCCCCAGGGGTCTTATGGCTACACCTTC
CDR3: CASSPQGSYGYTF
D: NA
size: NA
V: TRBV7-2
J: TRBJ1-2

DNA: TGTGCCAGCAGCCCTGCGACAGGGCGCGGGAGGTGGGAAAAACTGTTTTTT
CDR3: CASSPATGRGRWEKLFF
D: TRBD1
size: NA
V: TRBV5-5
J: TRBJ1-4

DNA: TGCGCCAGCAGCCCAGCGGGGGCGGCATACAATGAGCAGTTCTTC
CDR3: CASSPAGAAYNEQFF
D: TRBD2
size: NA
V: TRBV5-1
J: TRBJ2-1

DNA: TGTGCCAGTCGCAGGGACAGGAATATCTATGGCTACACCTTC
CDR3: CASRRDRNIYGYTF
D: TRBD1
size: NA
V: TRBV19
J: TRBJ1-2

DNA: TGTGCCACCAGCAGACACCGCCTCGGGACACAGGGGGAGACCCAGTACTTC
CDR3: CATSRHRLGTQGETQYF
D: TRBD1
size: NA
V: TRBV15
J: TRBJ2-5

DNA: TGTGCCATTCAGAAAGACCCCGCGGCGGGCTATGGCTACACCTTC
CDR3: CAIQKDPAAGYGYTF
D: NA
size: once
V: TRBV7-9
J: TRBJ1-2

DNA: TGTGCCAGCTCACCACCAACAGGGGGCGCGGGTACGCAGTATTTT
CDR3: CASSPPTGGAGTQYF
D: TRBD1
size: NA
V: TRBV18
J: TRBJ2-3

DNA: TGTGCCAGCAGCTCCAGACGGGGTCAGCCCCAGCATTTT
CDR3: CASSSRRGQPQHF
D: NA
size: NA
V: TRBV7-2
J: TRBJ1-5

DNA: TGTGCCAGTAGTAACCCCTTGAGGGGCCGGGGGCTAGCCAAAAACATTCAGTACTTC
CDR3: CASSNPLRGRGLAKNIQYF
D: NA
size: NA
V: TRBV19
J: TRBJ2-4

DNA: TGTGCCAGCAGTGAATATGGGGACAGAGGTAGTTCACCCCTCCACTTT
CDR3: CASSEYGDRGSSPLHF
D: TRBD1
size: NA
V: TRBV6-1
J: TRBJ1-6

DNA: TGTGCCAGCAACGACGGTGGAGTAAGCGAGACCCAGTACTTC
CDR3: CASNDGGVSETQYF
D: NA
size: NA
V: TRBV6-5
J: TRBJ2-5

DNA: TGTGCCAGCAGCCCACCGGGACAGGGGACATTTGGCTACACCTTC
CDR3: CASSPPGQGTFGYTF
D: TRBD1
size: NA
V: TRBV5-4
J: TRBJ1-2

DNA: TGTGCCAGCAGTGAAGAAGGTGGACCCGGGACAGCGGCCTACGAGCAGTACTTC
CDR3: CASSEEGGPGTAAYEQYF
D: TRBD1
size: NA
V: TRBV6-1
J: TRBJ2-7

DNA: TGTGCCAGTTCTCTAGGGGGGAGCACTGAAGCTTTCTTT
CDR3: CASSLGGSTEAFF
D: NA
size: NA
V: TRBV9
J: TRBJ1-1

DNA: TGCGCCAGCAGCCGAGGTAGCACAGATACGCAGTATTTT
CDR3: CASSRGSTDTQYF
D: NA
size: NA
V: TRBV4-1
J: TRBJ2-3

DNA: TGCGCCAGCAGCCAAATTCGGGGGGCCGACACCGGGGAGCTGTTTTTT
CDR3: CASSQIRGADTGELFF
D: NA
size: NA
V: TRBV4-1
J: TRBJ2-2

DNA: TGTGCCAGCAGCCCAACAGGTCAGGGCTACACCTTC
CDR3: CASSPTGQGYTF
D: NA
size: NA
V: TRBV12-3/TRBV12-4
J: TRBJ1-2

DNA: TGTGCCAGCTCACCTCCCGGGACAGGGCGAGAGACCCAGTACTTC
CDR3: CASSPPGTGRETQYF
D: TRBD1
size: NA
V: TRBV18
J: TRBJ2-5

DNA: TGCGCCAGCAGCCATCCCGGAGGGGACTCCCGGAACAATGAGCAGTTCTTC
CDR3: CASSHPGGDSRNNEQFF
D: NA
size: NA
V: TRBV4-1
J: TRBJ2-1

DNA: TGTGCCAGCAGCTCCGGACTAGTGCCAGATACGCAGTATTTT
CDR3: CASSSGLVPDTQYF
D: TRBD2
size: NA
V: TRBV7-9
J: TRBJ2-3

DNA: TGTGCCAGCAGCGTATTTGAGGGGTCACCCCTCCACTTT
CDR3: CASSVFEGSPLHF
D: NA
size: NA
V: TRBV9
J: TRBJ1-6

DNA: TGTGCCAGCAGCTTGGACACAAGCCAGCCCCAGCATTTT
CDR3: CASSLDTSQPQHF
D: NA
size: once
V: TRBV7-2
J: TRBJ1-5